Listed below are T cell receptor beta chains from one sample, sequenced in a study of OX40 agonist ivuxolimab in advanced cancers. TCRdb keeps only in-frame clones here, not all; method: immunoSEQ multiplex PCR. The data show 98,000 or so clones, roughly nine tenths seen once. Sequencing was performed on CD4+ or CD8+ T cells sorted from blood, taken in a trial of the OX40 agonist ivuxolimab. The receptors here all came from an adult with an advanced solid tumor such as melanoma, head and neck, liver or kidney cancer. CDR3s include the opening cysteine and the closing phenylalanine or tryptophan. A D gene is named only where the DNA matches it firmly. Some rows have no size entry. The others give once, few or many, or a class for an expanded clone.

abundance	v_gene	d_gene	j_gene	CDR3aa	CDR3nt
once	TRBV4-2	TRBD2	TRBJ2-5	CASSQGGGLQETQYF	TGTGCCAGCAGCCAGGGGGGGGGACTCCAAGAGACCCAGTACTTC
once	TRBV10-3	TRBD1	TRBJ1-3	CAISESLDRGSGNTIYF	TGTGCCATCAGTGAGTCCCTTGACAGGGGTTCTGGAAACACCATATATTTT
NA	TRBV30	TRBD2	TRBJ2-5	CAWSLGLAGLAGETQYF	TGTGCCTGGAGTCTTGGACTAGCGGGACTCGCAGGCGAGACCCAGTACTTC
NA	TRBV5-4	NA	TRBJ2-7	CASSSYLGQGGMINEQYF	TGTGCCAGCAGCTCCTACCTCGGGCAGGGGGGGATGATCAACGAGCAGTACTTC
NA	TRBV28	NA	TRBJ2-3	CASSGPGSTRTDTQYF	TGTGCCTCCTCAGGCCCCGGGAGTACCCGCACAGATACGCAGTATTTT
NA	TRBV14	NA	TRBJ2-1	CASSRQLASSEQFF	TGTGCCAGCAGCCGTCAGCTAGCTTCTAGTGAGCAGTTCTTC
NA	TRBV5-4	TRBD2	TRBJ2-7	CASSGMVAGATYEQYF	TGTGCCAGCAGCGGGATGGTAGCGGGAGCGACCTACGAGCAGTACTTC
NA	TRBV12-5	NA	TRBJ2-3	CASGSGGDTQYF	TGTGCTAGTGGTTCCGGTGGGGATACGCAGTATTTT
NA	TRBV19	NA	TRBJ1-1	CASSSQGWPEAFF	TGTGCCAGTAGTAGCCAGGGCTGGCCCGAAGCTTTCTTT
once	TRBV4-3	NA	TRBJ2-1	CASSHRSRGRDEQFF	TGCGCCAGCAGCCACCGGTCCAGAGGTAGGGATGAGCAGTTCTTC
NA	TRBV11-2	TRBD1	TRBJ1-1	CASTGGLFMNTEAFF	TGTGCCAGCACAGGGGGCCTGTTCATGAACACTGAAGCTTTCTTT
NA	TRBV27	TRBD1	TRBJ1-2	CASRATGGNYGYTF	TGTGCCAGCAGGGCGACAGGGGGGAACTATGGCTACACCTTC
NA	TRBV28	TRBD2	TRBJ2-7	CASSPTSSGSIYEQYF	TGTGCCAGCAGCCCTACGTCAAGCGGGAGTATCTACGAGCAGTACTTC
once	TRBV19	NA	TRBJ1-4	CASARPLAGEKLFF	TGTGCCAGTGCCCGACCCTTAGCGGGGGAAAAACTGTTTTTT
once	TRBV7-2	NA	TRBJ2-2	CASSLALATGELFF	TGTGCCAGCAGCTTAGCGCTGGCCACCGGGGAGCTGTTTTTT
NA	TRBV5-4	TRBD2	TRBJ2-3	CASSSLGTSGTDTQYF	TGTGCCAGCAGCTCCCTAGGGACTAGCGGGACAGATACGCAGTATTTT
NA	TRBV29-1	NA	TRBJ2-5	CSVRAEQIQETQYF	TGCAGCGTGAGGGCGGAACAAATCCAAGAGACCCAGTACTTC
NA	TRBV11-2	TRBD2	TRBJ2-1	CASSLLAGGHNEQFF	TGTGCCAGCAGCCTACTAGCGGGAGGGCACAATGAGCAGTTCTTC
NA	TRBV7-2	TRBD2	TRBJ2-5	CASSTSTSAWETQYF	TGTGCCAGCAGCACCTCGACTAGCGCTTGGGAGACCCAGTACTTC
few	TRBV5-1	NA	TRBJ2-1	CASSLAPRANEQFF	TGCGCCAGCAGCTTGGCCCCGAGGGCCAATGAGCAGTTCTTC
NA	TRBV6-6	NA	TRBJ1-6	CASRPEVARSPLHF	TGTGCCAGCAGGCCCGAGGTGGCGCGTTCACCCCTCCACTTT
NA	TRBV5-6	TRBD1	TRBJ2-1	CASSLLGQEYNEQFF	TGTGCCAGCAGCTTGTTGGGACAGGAGTACAATGAGCAGTTCTTC
NA	TRBV19	NA	TRBJ1-3	CASSIDPGRMDSGNTIYF	TGTGCCAGTAGTATAGATCCGGGACGGATGGACTCTGGAAACACCATATATTTT
NA	TRBV4-1	TRBD1	TRBJ1-1	CASSQTSGTGVDFF	TGCGCCAGCAGCCAGACCTCCGGGACAGGGGTTGATTTCTTT
NA	TRBV7-9	NA	TRBJ1-2	CASTLGQHYGYTF	TGTGCCAGCACCCTCGGACAGCACTATGGCTACACCTTC
NA	TRBV19	TRBD1	TRBJ1-5	CASSIQGGQPQHF	TGTGCCAGTAGTATCCAGGGGGGACAGCCCCAGCATTTT
NA	TRBV9	NA	TRBJ1-3	CASSAGRTSGNTIYF	TGTGCCAGCAGCGCGGGACGGACCTCTGGAAACACCATATATTTT
NA	TRBV10-2	TRBD2	TRBJ2-1	CASSPGTSGFNEQFF	TGCGCCAGCAGTCCCGGGACTAGCGGATTCAATGAGCAGTTCTTC
NA	TRBV6-1	NA	TRBJ2-7	CASTLGVKYEQYF	TGTGCCAGCACTTTAGGAGTCAAGTACGAGCAGTACTTC
few	TRBV5-1	NA	TRBJ1-1	CASSLARDGRNTEAFF	TGCGCCAGCAGCTTGGCCAGGGACGGGAGGAACACTGAAGCTTTCTTT
few	TRBV5-1	NA	TRBJ1-2	CASSLFPGNYGYTF	TGCGCCAGCAGCTTGTTTCCCGGTAACTATGGCTACACCTTC
NA	TRBV5-1	NA	TRBJ2-1	CASSLGGSYNEQFF	TGCGCCAGCAGCTTGGGTGGCTCCTACAATGAGCAGTTCTTC
NA	TRBV10-3	NA	TRBJ1-1	CAITGSLQSTEAFF	TGTGCCATCACCGGGTCCCTACAGAGCACTGAAGCTTTCTTT
NA	TRBV28	NA	TRBJ2-7	CASSLGREQYF	TGTGCCAGCAGTTTAGGGCGAGAGCAGTACTTC
NA	TRBV5-1	NA	TRBJ2-2	CASSLGAGNTGELFF	TGCGCCAGCAGCTTGGGGGCAGGTAACACCGGGGAGCTGTTTTTT
NA	TRBV29-1	TRBD1	TRBJ2-4	CSVARRGTVTSIQYF	TGCAGCGTTGCCCGAAGGGGGACAGTGACTTCCATTCAGTACTTC
NA	TRBV30	NA	TRBJ2-3	CAWSAGFSTDTQYF	TGTGCCTGGAGTGCTGGGTTTAGCACAGATACGCAGTATTTT
NA	TRBV20-1	NA	TRBJ2-3	CSAETLDKQYF	TGCAGTGCCGAAACCCTCGATAAGCAGTATTTT
once	TRBV28	TRBD2	TRBJ2-5	CASSSGTGGAETQYF	TGTGCCAGCAGTTCAGGGACCGGGGGGGCAGAGACCCAGTACTTC
NA	TRBV19	NA	TRBJ1-5	CASSINTRQPQHF	TGTGCCAGTAGTATCAATACCCGACAGCCCCAGCATTTT
NA	TRBV25-1	TRBD2	TRBJ2-1	CASSNGLAGNEQFF	TGTGCCAGCAGTAACGGACTAGCGGGAAATGAGCAGTTCTTC
NA	TRBV5-1	TRBD2	TRBJ2-5	CASSLASGQETQYF	TGCGCCAGCAGCTTAGCTAGCGGCCAAGAGACCCAGTACTTC
NA	TRBV7-3	TRBD2	TRBJ2-4	CASSSPGLAGVAKNIQYF	TGTGCCAGCAGCTCCCCGGGACTAGCGGGAGTAGCCAAAAACATTCAGTACTTC
few	TRBV4-2	NA	TRBJ1-4	CASSQSHGRTNEKLFF	TGTGCCAGCAGCCAAAGCCACGGGAGGACTAATGAAAAACTGTTTTTT
NA	TRBV6-5	NA	TRBJ2-7	CASSYSAEYEQYF	TGTGCCAGCAGTTACTCGGCAGAATACGAGCAGTACTTC
NA	TRBV18	NA	TRBJ2-5	CASSPPGLTKETQYF	TGTGCCAGCTCACCGCCGGGACTCACGAAAGAGACCCAGTACTTC
NA	TRBV7-2	NA	TRBJ1-5	CASSLERNQPQHF	TGTGCCAGCAGCTTAGAGAGGAATCAGCCCCAGCATTTT
NA	TRBV7-2	NA	TRBJ1-5	CASSLSPRQPQHF	TGTGCCAGCAGCTTATCCCCCCGACAGCCCCAGCATTTT
once	TRBV7-3	NA	TRBJ2-1	CASSPQGDSYNEQFF	TGTGCCAGCAGCCCACAGGGAGATTCCTACAATGAGCAGTTCTTC
NA	TRBV5-1	NA	TRBJ2-1	CASSLDGSSYNEQFF	TGCGCCAGCAGCTTGGACGGGAGCTCCTACAATGAGCAGTTCTTC
once	TRBV7-2	NA	TRBJ2-2	CASRSGTGELFF	TGTGCCAGCAGATCAGGTACCGGGGAGCTGTTTTTT
NA	TRBV11-2	NA	TRBJ1-1	CASSILAGDTEAFF	TGTGCCAGCAGCATCTTAGCGGGGGACACTGAAGCTTTCTTT
NA	TRBV7-9	NA	TRBJ1-1	CASSLEGRTEAFF	TGTGCCAGCAGCTTAGAGGGGAGGACTGAAGCTTTCTTT
NA	TRBV11-2	TRBD2	TRBJ2-3	CASSPTSGGTDTQYF	TGTGCCAGCAGCCCTACTAGCGGAGGCACAGATACGCAGTATTTT
NA	TRBV7-8	TRBD1	TRBJ2-7	CASSLSGGREQYF	TGTGCCAGCAGCTTGTCAGGGGGTCGGGAGCAGTACTTC
few	TRBV11-3	TRBD2	TRBJ2-1	CASSRAGGNNEQFF	TGTGCCAGCAGTCGAGCGGGAGGGAACAATGAGCAGTTCTTC
NA	TRBV5-1	NA	TRBJ2-7	CASSSGPGYSAEQYF	TGCGCCAGCAGTTCGGGTCCGGGATATTCTGCCGAGCAGTACTTC
NA	TRBV6-1	NA	TRBJ1-1	CASRIPINTEAFF	TGTGCCAGCAGGATTCCTATCAACACTGAAGCTTTCTTT
NA	TRBV2	TRBD2	TRBJ2-3	CASTQGASGDTQYF	TGTGCCAGCACTCAAGGGGCTAGCGGCGATACGCAGTATTTT
NA	TRBV5-1	TRBD2	TRBJ2-7	CASSSIAGLSYEQYF	TGCGCCAGCAGCAGCATAGCGGGCCTCTCCTACGAGCAGTACTTC